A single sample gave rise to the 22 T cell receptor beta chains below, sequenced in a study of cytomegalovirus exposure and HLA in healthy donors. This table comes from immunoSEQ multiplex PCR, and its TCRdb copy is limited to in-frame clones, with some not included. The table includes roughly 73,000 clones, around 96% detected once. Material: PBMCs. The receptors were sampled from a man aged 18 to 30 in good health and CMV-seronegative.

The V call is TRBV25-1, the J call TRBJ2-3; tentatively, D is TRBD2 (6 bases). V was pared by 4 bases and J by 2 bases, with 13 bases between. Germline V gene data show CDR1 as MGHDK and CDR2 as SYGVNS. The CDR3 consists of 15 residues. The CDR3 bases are TGTGCCAGCAGTGCACGGGGGATCAACACAGATACGCAGTATTTT. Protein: CASSARGINTDTQYF. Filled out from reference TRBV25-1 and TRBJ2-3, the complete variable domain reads EADIYQTPRYLVIGTGKKITLECSQTMGHDKMYWYQQDPGMELHLIHYSYGVNSTEKGDLSSESTVSRIRTEHFPLTLESARPSHTSQYLCASSARGINTDTQYFGPGTRLTVL.

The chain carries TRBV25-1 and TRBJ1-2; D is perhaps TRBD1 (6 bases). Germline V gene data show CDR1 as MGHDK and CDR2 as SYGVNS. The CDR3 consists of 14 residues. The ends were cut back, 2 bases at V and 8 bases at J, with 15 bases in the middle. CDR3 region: CASSEITGILGYTF. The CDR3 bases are TGTGCCAGCAGTGAAATTACAGGGATACTAGGCTACACCTTC.

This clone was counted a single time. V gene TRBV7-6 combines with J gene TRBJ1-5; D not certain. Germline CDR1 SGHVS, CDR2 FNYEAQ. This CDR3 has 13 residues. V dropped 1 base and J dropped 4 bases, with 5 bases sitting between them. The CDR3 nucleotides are TGTGCCAGCAGCTTAGATCGTAATCAGCCCCAGCATTTT. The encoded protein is CASSLDRNQPQHF.

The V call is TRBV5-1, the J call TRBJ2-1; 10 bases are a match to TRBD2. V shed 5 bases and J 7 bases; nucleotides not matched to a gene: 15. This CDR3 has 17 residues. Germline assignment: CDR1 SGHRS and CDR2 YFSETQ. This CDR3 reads CASSQPSGGEGVNEQFF. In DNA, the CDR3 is TGCGCCAGCAGTCAACCCAGCGGGGGGGAAGGCGTAAATGAGCAGTTCTTC.

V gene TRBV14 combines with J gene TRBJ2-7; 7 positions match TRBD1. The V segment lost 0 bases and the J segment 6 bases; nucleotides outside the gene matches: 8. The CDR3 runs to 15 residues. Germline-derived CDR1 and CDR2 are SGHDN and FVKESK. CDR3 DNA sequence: TGTGCCAGCAGCCAAGACCGGGACAGACACGGCGAGCAGTACTTC. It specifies CASSQDRDRHGEQYF.

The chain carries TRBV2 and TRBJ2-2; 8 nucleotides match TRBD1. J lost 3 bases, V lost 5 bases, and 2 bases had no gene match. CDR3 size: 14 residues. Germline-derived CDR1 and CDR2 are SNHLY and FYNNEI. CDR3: CASSIQGDTGELFF. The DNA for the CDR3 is TGTGCCAGCAGTATACAGGGGGACACCGGGGAGCTGTTTTTT.

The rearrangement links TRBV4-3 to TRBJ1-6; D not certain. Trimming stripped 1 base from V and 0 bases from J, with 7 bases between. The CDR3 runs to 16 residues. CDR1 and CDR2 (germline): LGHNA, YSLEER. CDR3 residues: CASSQAASSYNSPLHF. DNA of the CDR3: TGCGCCAGCAGCCAAGCCGCCAGCTCCTATAATTCACCCCTCCACTTT.

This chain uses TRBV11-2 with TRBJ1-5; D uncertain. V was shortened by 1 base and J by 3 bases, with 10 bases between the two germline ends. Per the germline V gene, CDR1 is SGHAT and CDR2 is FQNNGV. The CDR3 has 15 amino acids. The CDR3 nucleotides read TGTGCCAGCAGCTTAGGGGCAGTTTACAATCAGCCCCAGCATTTT. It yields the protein CASSLGAVYNQPQHF.

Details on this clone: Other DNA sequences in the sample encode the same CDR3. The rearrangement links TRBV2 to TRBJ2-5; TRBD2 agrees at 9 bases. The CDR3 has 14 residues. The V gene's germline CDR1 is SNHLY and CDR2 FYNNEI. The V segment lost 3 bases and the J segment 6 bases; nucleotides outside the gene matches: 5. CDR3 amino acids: CASSDAGGHQTQYF. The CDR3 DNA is TGTGCCAGCAGTGATGCGGGGGGGCATCAGACCCAGTACTTC.

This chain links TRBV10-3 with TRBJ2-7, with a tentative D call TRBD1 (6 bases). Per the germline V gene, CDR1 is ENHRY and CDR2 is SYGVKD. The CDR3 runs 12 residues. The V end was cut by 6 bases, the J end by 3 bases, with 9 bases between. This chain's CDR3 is CAISPDSYEQYF. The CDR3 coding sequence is TGTGCCATCAGCCCGGACAGCTACGAGCAGTACTTC.

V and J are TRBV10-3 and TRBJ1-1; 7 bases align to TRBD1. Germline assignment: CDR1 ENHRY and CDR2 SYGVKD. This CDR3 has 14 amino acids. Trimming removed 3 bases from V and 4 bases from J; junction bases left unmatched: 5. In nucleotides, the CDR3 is TGTGCCATCAGTGACCTACAGGGGTCCACTGAAGCTTTCTTT. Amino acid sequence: CAISDLQGSTEAFF.

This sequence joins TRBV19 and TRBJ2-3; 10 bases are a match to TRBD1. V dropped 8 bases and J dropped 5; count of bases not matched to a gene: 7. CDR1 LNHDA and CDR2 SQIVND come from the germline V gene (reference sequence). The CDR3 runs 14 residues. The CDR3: CASRRTGGGDTQYF. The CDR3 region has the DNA TGTGCCAGTCGAAGGACAGGGGGGGGAGATACGCAGTATTTT.

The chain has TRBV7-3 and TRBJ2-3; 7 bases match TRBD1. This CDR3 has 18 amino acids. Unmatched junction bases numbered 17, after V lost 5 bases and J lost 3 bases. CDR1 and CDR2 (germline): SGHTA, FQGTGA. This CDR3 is CASSPDFLQGTPTDTQYF. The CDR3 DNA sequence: TGTGCCAGCAGCCCCGATTTTTTACAGGGGACGCCTACAGATACGCAGTATTTT.

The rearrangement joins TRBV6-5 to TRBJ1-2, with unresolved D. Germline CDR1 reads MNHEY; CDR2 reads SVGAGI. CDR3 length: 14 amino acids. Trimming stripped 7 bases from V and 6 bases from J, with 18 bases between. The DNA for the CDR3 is TGTGCCAGCAATTCGATCGACAATATCCATGGCTACACCTTC. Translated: CASNSIDNIHGYTF.

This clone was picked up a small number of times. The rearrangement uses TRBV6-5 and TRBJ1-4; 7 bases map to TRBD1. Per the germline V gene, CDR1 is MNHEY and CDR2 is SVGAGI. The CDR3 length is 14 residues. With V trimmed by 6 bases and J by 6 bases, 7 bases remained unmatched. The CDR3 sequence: CASRSTGVHEKLFF. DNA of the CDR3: TGTGCCAGCAGGAGTACAGGGGTACATGAAAAACTGTTTTTT.

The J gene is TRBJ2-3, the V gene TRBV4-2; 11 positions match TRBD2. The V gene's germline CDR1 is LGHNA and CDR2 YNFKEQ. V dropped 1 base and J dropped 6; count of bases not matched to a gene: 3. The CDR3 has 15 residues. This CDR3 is CASSQGASGGDTQYF. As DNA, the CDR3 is TGTGCCAGCAGCCAAGGGGCTAGCGGGGGGGATACGCAGTATTTT.

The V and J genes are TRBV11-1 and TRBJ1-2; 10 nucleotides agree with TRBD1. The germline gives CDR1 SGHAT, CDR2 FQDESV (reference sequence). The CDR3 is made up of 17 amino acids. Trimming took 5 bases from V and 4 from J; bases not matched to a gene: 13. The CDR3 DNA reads TGTGCCAGCAGCCCCGGGACAGGGGAAAAGTGGAGCTATGGCTACACCTTC. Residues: CASSPGTGEKWSYGYTF.

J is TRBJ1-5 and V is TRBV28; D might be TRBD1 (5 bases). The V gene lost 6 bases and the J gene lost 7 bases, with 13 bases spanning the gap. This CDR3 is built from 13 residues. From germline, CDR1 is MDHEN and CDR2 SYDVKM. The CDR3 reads CASRFGTRQPQHF. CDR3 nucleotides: TGTGCCAGCAGATTTGGGACTAGGCAGCCCCAGCATTTT.

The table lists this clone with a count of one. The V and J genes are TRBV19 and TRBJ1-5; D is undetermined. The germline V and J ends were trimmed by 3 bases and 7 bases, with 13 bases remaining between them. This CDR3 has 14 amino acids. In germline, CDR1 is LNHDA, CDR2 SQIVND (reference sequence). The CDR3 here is CASSIGVTYQPQHF. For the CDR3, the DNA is TGTGCCAGTAGTATCGGGGTCACATACCAGCCCCAGCATTTT.

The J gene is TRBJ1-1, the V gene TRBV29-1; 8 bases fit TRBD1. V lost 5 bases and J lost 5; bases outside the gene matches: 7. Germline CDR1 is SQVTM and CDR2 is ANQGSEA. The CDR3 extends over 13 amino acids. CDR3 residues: CSVHSTGETEAFF. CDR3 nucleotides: TGCAGCGTTCACTCGACAGGGGAGACTGAAGCTTTCTTT.

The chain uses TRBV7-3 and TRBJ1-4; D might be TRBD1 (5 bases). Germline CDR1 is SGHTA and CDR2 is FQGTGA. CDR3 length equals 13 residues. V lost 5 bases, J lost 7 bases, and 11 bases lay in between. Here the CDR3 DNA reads TGTGCCAGCAGCCCATGGGGGGGTGAAAAACTGTTTTTT. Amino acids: CASSPWGGEKLFF.

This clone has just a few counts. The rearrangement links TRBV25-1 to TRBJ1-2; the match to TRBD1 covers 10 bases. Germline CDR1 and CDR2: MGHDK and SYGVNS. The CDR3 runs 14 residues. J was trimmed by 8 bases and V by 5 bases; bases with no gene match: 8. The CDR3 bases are TGTGCCAGCAGTTTAGGCGGGACAGGGGCCGGCTACACCTTC. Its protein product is CASSLGGTGAGYTF.